The next 23 T cell receptor beta chains were all read from a single sample in a study of T cell responses to AZD1222 COVID-19 vaccine. Measured with immunoSEQ multiplex PCR; TCRdb has only the in-frame clones, and not every one. The profile covers about 220,000 clones, with roughly 91% appearing a single time and around 1% taken by the ten largest. The sample was peripheral blood, taken on day 0 of MenACWY control vaccination. Receptors originate from an adult in good health.

V gene TRBV10-3 combines with J gene TRBJ1-1; 7 positions match TRBD1. V shed 5 bases and J 0 bases; nucleotides not matched to a gene: 3. Germline CDR1 and CDR2: ENHRY and SYGVKD. CDR3 length equals 14 residues. CDR3 residues: CAISTGAMNTEAFF. CDR3 bases: TGTGCCATCAGTACAGGGGCTATGAACACTGAAGCTTTCTTT.

This chain uses TRBV7-2 with TRBJ1-1; perhaps TRBD1 as D (5 bases). Germline V gives CDR1 SGHTA, CDR2 FQGNSA. Trimming removed 3 bases from V and 5 bases from J, with 10 bases in between. The CDR3 is 13 residues long. This chain's CDR3 is CASSFGGLTEAFF. CDR3 DNA sequence: TGTGCCAGCAGCTTCGGGGGGTTGACTGAAGCTTTCTTT. Filled out from reference TRBV7-2 and TRBJ1-1, the complete variable domain reads GAGVSQSPSNKVTEKGKDVELRCDPISGHTALYWYRQSLGQGLEFLIYFQGNSAPDKSGLPSDRFSAERTGGSVSTLTIQRTQQEDSAVYLCASSFGGLTEAFFGQGTRLTVV.

The chain is built from TRBV3-1 (or the pseudogene TRBV3-2) and TRBJ1-3; the D gene is possibly TRBD1 (6 bases). V was cut by 10 bases and J by 2 bases, with 12 bases left in between. This CDR3 comprises 13 residues. The germline gives CDR1 LGHDT, CDR2 YNNKEL (reference sequence). The CDR3 is CATGVRAGNTIYF. DNA for the CDR3: TGTGCCACAGGGGTCCGGGCTGGAAACACCATATATTTT.

This chain connects TRBV5-4 to TRBJ1-6; TRBD1 might be the D (5 bases). This CDR3 is built from 16 residues. Per the germline V gene, CDR1 is SGHNT and CDR2 is YYREEE (reference sequence). The germline V and J ends were trimmed by 4 bases and 6 bases, with 17 bases remaining between them. CDR3 in amino acids: CASSSGTARFNSPLHF. The CDR3 DNA is TGTGCCAGCAGCAGCGGGACGGCAAGATTTAATTCACCCCTCCACTTT.

The chain links TRBV15 to TRBJ2-5; the D gene is possibly TRBD2 (6 bases). Germline CDR1 reads LNHNV; CDR2 reads YYDKDF (reference sequence). Trimming removed 5 bases at V and 5 bases at J, with 12 bases between. The CDR3 is 13 residues long. CDR3 residues: CATSPPGVETQYF. In DNA form, the CDR3 reads TGTGCCACCAGCCCACCGGGGGTCGAGACCCAGTACTTC.

The table lists this clone with a count of one. For the CDR3, the DNA is TGTGCCAGCAGTCCCGTTGGTGCTATGAACACTGAAGCTTTCTTT. This sequence encodes CASSPVGAMNTEAFF. This chain connects TRBV27 to TRBJ1-1; no reliable D call. CDR1 and CDR2 (germline): MNHEY, SMNVEV (reference sequence). Between the trimmed V and J ends, which lost 5 bases and 0 bases, there was a span of 13 bases. The CDR3 contains 15 residues.

This clone was seen a single time. CDR3 amino acids: CASSLERGAGTEAFF. DNA of the CDR3: TGTGCCAGCAGCTTAGAGCGGGGGGCAGGAACTGAAGCTTTCTTT. The chain couples TRBV7-9 to TRBJ1-1; the D gene is possibly TRBD1 (6 bases). Germline loops: CDR1 SEHNR, CDR2 FQNEAQ (reference sequence). Trimming shortened V by 1 base and J by 5 bases, and 14 bases separated the two germline ends. The CDR3 spans 15 residues.

The chain joins TRBV6-1 to TRBJ2-7, with D possibly TRBD1 on 6 matching bases. CDR3 length: 16 residues. CDR1 is MNHNS, CDR2 SASEGT, per germline. The V and J ends lost 4 bases and 2 bases respectively, with 18 bases between them. Here the CDR3 DNA reads TGTGCCAGCAGTGTTCTCGGACAGCAGCCAACCTACGAGCAGTACTTC. Translated: CASSVLGQQPTYEQYF.

This chain joins TRBV5-1 and TRBJ2-2; TRBD2 is a possible D gene (6 bases). V gave up 0 bases and J gave up 6 bases, with 12 bases separating them. This CDR3 region has 15 residues. The germline V gene has CDR1 SGHRS and CDR2 YFSETQ. In nucleotides, the CDR3 is TGCGCCAGCAGCTTGGCGTTCGGGGGAGCCGGGGAGCTGTTTTTT. Residues: CASSLAFGGAGELFF.

The V call is TRBV28, the J call TRBJ1-1; D might be TRBD1 (6 bases). CDR3 length: 13 residues. Germline V gene lookup returns CDR1 MDHEN and CDR2 SYDVKM. V was pared by 5 bases and J by 7 bases, with 14 bases between. The CDR3 DNA sequence: TGTGCCAGCAGTCTGGGGGGGGCTGGTGAAGCTTTCTTT. It specifies CASSLGGAGEAFF.

This chain joins TRBV5-5 and TRBJ2-7, with 8 positions matching TRBD1. CDR3 size: 15 residues. The junction had 8 bases not matched to a gene; V was cut back by 2 bases and J by 4 bases. Germline V gene sequence: CDR1 SGHKS, CDR2 YYEKEE (reference sequence). The CDR3: CASSFADRASYEQYF. DNA of the CDR3: TGTGCCAGCAGCTTCGCGGACAGGGCTTCGTACGAGCAGTACTTC.

The genes are TRBV12-3 or TRBV12-4 and TRBJ1-2; no clear D. The CDR3 has 13 amino acids. Trimming stripped 4 bases from V and 3 bases from J, with 9 bases between. The CDR3 protein is CASSSPGDYGYTF. Written as DNA, the CDR3 is TGTGCCAGCAGTTCCCCAGGTGACTATGGCTACACCTTC.

Concerning this clone: Different DNA sequences within this sample yield the same CDR3. The V and J genes are TRBV21-1 and TRBJ1-2. TRBV21-1 is an annotated pseudogene. The CDR3 runs 17 residues. The CDR3 sequence is CASSIGETTHRDYGYTF. CDR3 in DNA: TGTGCCAGCAGCATCGGAGAAACAACCCATCGGGACTATGGCTACACCTTC.

The V gene is TRBV24-1, the J gene TRBJ2-2; a possible D gene is TRBD2 (5 bases). From germline, CDR1 is KGHDR and CDR2 SFDVKD. This CDR3 is 12 amino acids long. Deletions cut 9 bases from V and 5 bases from J, with 9 bases between. The CDR3 sequence: CATSRGTGELFF. The DNA for the CDR3 is TGTGCCACCTCGAGAGGGACCGGGGAGCTGTTTTTT.

This chain links TRBV2 with TRBJ1-6, with 9 bases fitting TRBD1. V shed 6 bases and J 9 bases; nucleotides not matched to a gene: 12. Germline CDR1 reads SNHLY; CDR2 reads FYNNEI. This CDR3 comprises 16 residues. The chain's CDR3 is CASRLPGQGQLSPLHF. The CDR3 bases are TGTGCCAGCAGACTTCCGGGACAGGGCCAACTTTCACCCCTCCACTTT.

This clone was recorded a few times. The chain recombines TRBV7-2 with TRBJ1-1, with TRBD1 matching over 7 bases. With 0 bases clipped from V and 4 bases from J, the junction kept 8 bases outside the gene matches. CDR3 length equals 16 residues. In germline, CDR1 is SGHTA, CDR2 FQGNSA. The CDR3 sequence is CASSLASQGVGTEAFF. The CDR3 DNA reads TGTGCCAGCAGCTTAGCCTCTCAGGGGGTAGGCACTGAAGCTTTCTTT.

The CDR3: CASSPGWGQGHGYTF. The DNA for the CDR3 is TGTGCCAGCAGCCCCGGGTGGGGACAGGGGCATGGCTACACCTTC. The chain combines TRBV6-6 with TRBJ1-2; 10 bases align to TRBD1. With V trimmed by 6 bases and J by 6 bases, 10 bases remained unmatched. The CDR3 extends over 15 amino acids. Germline V gives CDR1 MNHNY, CDR2 SVGAGI (reference sequence).

The V gene is TRBV19, the J gene TRBJ1-5; no reliable D call. There are 13 residues in the CDR3. Trimming shortened V by 3 bases and J by 4 bases, and 7 bases separated the two germline ends. Germline V CDR1 and CDR2: LNHDA, SQIVND (reference sequence). The CDR3 nucleotides are TGTGCCAGTAGTATCGGACGGAATCAGCCCCAGCATTTT. Encoded protein: CASSIGRNQPQHF. Drawing the rest from reference TRBV19 and TRBJ1-5, the complete variable domain is DGGITQSPKYLFRKEGQNVTLSCEQNLNHDAMYWYRQDPGQGLRLIYYSQIVNDFQKGDIAEGYSVSREKKESFPLTVTSAQKNPTAFYLCASSIGRNQPQHFGDGTRLSIL.

The CDR3 coding sequence is TGTGCCAGCAGTTTAGGGGAAGTGTATGAAGCTTTCTTT. It codes for CASSLGEVYEAFF. The chain carries TRBV12-3 or TRBV12-4 and TRBJ1-1; D gene unclear. This CDR3 comprises 13 residues. V shed 1 base and J shed 7 bases, with 10 bases lying between them.

The rearrangement links TRBV6-5 to TRBJ2-2; 9 bases match TRBD1. V gave up 5 bases and J gave up 6 bases; unmatched junction bases: 7. The germline V gene encodes CDR1 MNHEY and CDR2 SVGAGI. This CDR3 contains 15 residues. CDR3 DNA: TGTGCCAGCAGTACCGACAGGGGGATAGCCGGGGAGCTGTTTTTT. This translates into CASSTDRGIAGELFF.

The rearrangement joins TRBV6-5 to TRBJ1-2; D perhaps matches TRBD1 (5 bases). CDR3 size: 15 residues. Germline values: CDR1 MNHEY, CDR2 SVGAGI. V gave up 5 bases and J gave up 5 bases, with 18 bases separating them. The CDR3 DNA reads as TGTGCCAGCAGTACCGGGACGGTGGTCAGATATGGCTACACCTTC. It specifies CASSTGTVVRYGYTF.

In this sample, this clone turned up once. The J gene is TRBJ1-1, the V gene TRBV6-5; D not certain. This CDR3 is 14 amino acids long. V shed 4 bases and J shed 4 bases, with 13 bases lying between them. Looked up from germline, CDR1 is MNHEY and CDR2 is SVGAGI. Here the CDR3 DNA reads TGTGCCAGCAGTTGGGAGGGCCGGGCCACTGAAGCTTTCTTT. Protein sequence: CASSWEGRATEAFF.

The DNA for the CDR3 is TGTGCCAGCTCACGGGGGGCATCCTACGAGCAGTACTTC. Its translation: CASSRGASYEQYF. V usage is TRBV18 and J usage is TRBJ2-7; D assignment may be TRBD1 or TRBD2 (6 bases each). Germline V gene lookup returns CDR1 KGHSH and CDR2 LQKENI. Trimming pared 4 bases from V and 1 base from J, leaving 8 bases between. This CDR3 spans 13 amino acids. Supplemented by reference TRBV18 and TRBJ2-7, the full variable domain reads NAGVMQNPRHLVRRRGQEARLRCSPMKGHSHVYWYRQLPEEGLKFMVYLQKENIIDESGMPKERFSAEFPKEGPSILRIQQVVRGDSAAYFCASSRGASYEQYFGPGTRLTVT.